These 10 T cell receptor beta chains came from one sample sequenced in a study of identical twins. Each CDR3 protein is one row after TCRdb ran MiXCR on the 5' RACE reads. The sample consists of 200,000 to 250,000 distinct CDR3 sequences, around 6.6% of them appearing once. These records were also assigned to another study, of yellow fever vaccine responses in identical twins.

Specimen: memory (CD45RO+) T cells sorted from blood. The receptor source for this set is a woman aged 18-30 years in good health.

The chain has TRBV6-1 and TRBJ2-1; D uncertain. With 2 bases removed from V and 5 bases from J, the gap between germline ends came to 4 bases. The CDR3 contains 12 residues. In germline, CDR1 is MNHNS, CDR2 SASEGT. CDR3 DNA sequence: TGTGCCAGCAGTGAAACGCACAATGAGCAGTTCTTC. Translated: CASSETHNEQFF.

The V call is TRBV27, the J call TRBJ1-1, with D possibly being TRBD1 (5 bases). This CDR3 has 15 residues. The germline CDR1 and CDR2 sequences are MNHEY and SMNVEV (reference sequence). Trimming cost V 5 bases and J 0 bases, with 13 bases left between them. CDR3 DNA sequence: TGTGCCAGCAGTCCCACGACAGAAATGAACACTGAAGCTTTCTTT. Its translation is CASSPTTEMNTEAFF.

This clonotype came up a few times. The gene calls are TRBV3-1 and TRBJ1-4; the D is unclear. From germline, CDR1 is LGHDT and CDR2 YNNKEL (reference sequence). Between the trimmed V and J ends, which lost 1 base and 0 bases, there was a span of 6 bases. The CDR3 totals 15 residues. The DNA for the CDR3 is TGTGCCAGCAGCCAAGCACGGACAACTAATGAAAAACTGTTTTTT. Its translation is CASSQARTTNEKLFF.

The chain carries TRBV4-1 and TRBJ1-5, with 8 bases aligning to TRBD1. J lost 1 base, V lost 3 bases, and 5 bases had no gene match. CDR3 length: 16 residues. The germline gives CDR1 MGHRA, CDR2 YSYEKL. The CDR3 DNA is TGCGCCAGCAGCCAGGGACAGGCAGGGAGCAATCAGCCCCAGCATTTT. It yields the protein CASSQGQAGSNQPQHF.

This clonotype was counted many times. The V and J genes are TRBV6-1 and TRBJ2-1; D is possibly TRBD1 or TRBD2 (6 bases each). The CDR3 is 15 residues long. The V gene lost 11 bases and the J gene lost 7 bases, with 24 bases spanning the gap. CDR1 and CDR2 (germline): MNHNS, SASEGT. CDR3 DNA: TGTGCCGCCGGGGGCTCTGGCGGGATGCCGAATGAGCAGTTCTTC. This encodes CAAGGSGGMPNEQFF.

At least ten counts were recorded for this clonotype. The rearrangement links TRBV5-6 to TRBJ1-5; weak D call: TRBD1 (5 bases). This CDR3 spans 15 amino acids. V lost 3 bases to trimming and J lost 5 bases, with 15 bases between them. Germline V CDR1 and CDR2: SGHDT, YYEEEE. The CDR3 sequence is CASSSFARAHQPQHF. DNA of the CDR3: TGTGCCAGCAGCTCTTTCGCCAGGGCCCATCAGCCCCAGCATTTT.

This clonotype was picked up many times. V is TRBV20-1 and J is TRBJ2-1; either TRBD1 or TRBD2 may fit D (5 bases each). Germline CDR1 DFQATT, CDR2 SNEGSKA (reference sequence). V gave up 4 bases and J gave up 0 bases, with 13 bases separating them. The CDR3 runs to 15 residues. Written as DNA, the CDR3 is TGCAGTGCTAAGGGACGGAGAAGCTCCTACAATGAGCAGTTCTTC. It translates to CSAKGRRSSYNEQFF.

This clonotype was seen repeatedly, ten times or more. The chain employs TRBV29-1 and TRBJ1-2, with TRBD1 identical over 10 bases. This CDR3 is built from 13 residues. The germline V gene encodes CDR1 SQVTM and CDR2 ANQGSEA. V gave up 6 bases and J gave up 4 bases; unmatched junction bases: 5. The CDR3, as DNA: TGCAGCGTGGGGACAGGGGAAACCTATGGCTACACCTTC. It translates to CSVGTGETYGYTF.

This rearrangement joins TRBV5-1 to TRBJ1-1; D call uncertain. Trimming left V 3 bases short and J 2 bases short, with 17 bases between. Germline CDR1 and CDR2: SGHRS and YFSETQ. CDR3 length: 16 amino acids. In DNA form, the CDR3 reads TGCGCCAGCAGCTCAGACTTCTATTTAGATAACACTGAAGCTTTCTTT. Translating gives CASSSDFYLDNTEAFF.

This clonotype was seen ten or more times. This rearrangement joins TRBV9 to TRBJ2-1, with 7 bases lining up with TRBD2. The germline CDR1 and CDR2 sequences are SGDLS and YYNGEE. The V gene end was trimmed by 0 bases and the J gene end by 10 bases; junction bases not matched to a gene: 10. This CDR3 comprises 15 residues. The CDR3 here is CASSVGGLDGGEQFF. CDR3 nucleotide sequence: TGTGCCAGCAGCGTAGGGGGCCTGGACGGGGGGGAGCAGTTCTTC.